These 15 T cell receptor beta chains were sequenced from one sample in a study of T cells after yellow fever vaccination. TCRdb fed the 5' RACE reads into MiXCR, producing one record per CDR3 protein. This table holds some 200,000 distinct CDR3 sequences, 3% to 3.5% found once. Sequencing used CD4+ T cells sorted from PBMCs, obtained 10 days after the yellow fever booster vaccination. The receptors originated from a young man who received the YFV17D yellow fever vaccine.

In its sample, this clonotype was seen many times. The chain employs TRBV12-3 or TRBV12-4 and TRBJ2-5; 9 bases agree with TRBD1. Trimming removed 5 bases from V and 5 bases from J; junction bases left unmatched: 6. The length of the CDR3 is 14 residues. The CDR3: CASSPQGARETQYF. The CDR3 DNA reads TGTGCCAGCAGTCCACAGGGGGCGCGGGAGACCCAGTACTTC.

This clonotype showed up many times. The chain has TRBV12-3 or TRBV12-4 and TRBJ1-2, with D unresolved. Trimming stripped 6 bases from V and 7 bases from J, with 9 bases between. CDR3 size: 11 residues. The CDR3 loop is CASSIMGGYTF. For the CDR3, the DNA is TGTGCCAGCAGCATCATGGGTGGCTACACCTTC.

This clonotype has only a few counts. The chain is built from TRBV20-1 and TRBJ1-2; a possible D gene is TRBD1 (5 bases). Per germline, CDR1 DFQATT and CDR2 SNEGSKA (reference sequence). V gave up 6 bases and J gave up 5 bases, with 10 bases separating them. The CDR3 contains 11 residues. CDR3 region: CSAWDEYGYTF. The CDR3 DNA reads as TGCAGTGCGTGGGACGAGTATGGCTACACCTTC.

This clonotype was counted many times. The CDR3 region is CASSLRGDYGYTF. The CDR3 DNA is TGTGCCAGCAGCTTAAGGGGGGACTATGGCTACACCTTC. V is TRBV5-4 and J is TRBJ1-2, with a possible D match to TRBD1 (6 bases). CDR1 is SGHNT, CDR2 YYREEE, per germline (reference sequence). The CDR3 is made up of 13 amino acids. Trimming left V 2 bases short and J 3 bases short, with 8 bases between.

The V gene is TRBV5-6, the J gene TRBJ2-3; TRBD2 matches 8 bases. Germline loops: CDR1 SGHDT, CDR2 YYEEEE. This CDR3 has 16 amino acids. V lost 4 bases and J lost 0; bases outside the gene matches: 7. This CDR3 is CASSHFRGGSTDTQYF. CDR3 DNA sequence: TGTGCCAGCAGCCACTTTCGCGGGGGGAGCACAGATACGCAGTATTTT.

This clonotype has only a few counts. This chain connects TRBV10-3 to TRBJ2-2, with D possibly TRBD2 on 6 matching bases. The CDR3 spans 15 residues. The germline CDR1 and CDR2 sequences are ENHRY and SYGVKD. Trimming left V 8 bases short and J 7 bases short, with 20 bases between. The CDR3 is CAIAALGGARGELFF. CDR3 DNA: TGTGCCATCGCCGCACTAGGAGGGGCCCGCGGGGAGCTGTTTTTT.

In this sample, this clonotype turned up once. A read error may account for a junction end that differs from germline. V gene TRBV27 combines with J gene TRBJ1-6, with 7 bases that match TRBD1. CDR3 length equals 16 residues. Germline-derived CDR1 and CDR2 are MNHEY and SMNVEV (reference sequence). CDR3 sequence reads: CTSSRTTGQSNSPLHF. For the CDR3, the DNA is TGCACCAGCAGTCGCACGACAGGGCAGAGTAATTCACCCCTCCACTTT.

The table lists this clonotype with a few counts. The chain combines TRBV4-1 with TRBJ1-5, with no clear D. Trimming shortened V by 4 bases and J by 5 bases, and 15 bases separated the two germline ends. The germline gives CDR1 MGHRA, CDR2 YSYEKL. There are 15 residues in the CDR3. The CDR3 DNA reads TGCGCCAGCAGCCCTGAAGGGCAGGACTATCAGCCCCAGCATTTT. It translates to CASSPEGQDYQPQHF.

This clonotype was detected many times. The DNA of the CDR3 is TGCGCCAGCAGCCAAGGGAGGAGCAGGGGCTCCTACAATGAGCAGTTCTTC. This codes for CASSQGRSRGSYNEQFF. V and J are TRBV4-1 and TRBJ2-1, with D possibly TRBD1 on 6 matching bases. CDR1 is MGHRA, CDR2 YSYEKL, per germline. V was shortened by 1 base and J by 0 bases, with 13 bases between the two germline ends. The CDR3 consists of 17 residues.

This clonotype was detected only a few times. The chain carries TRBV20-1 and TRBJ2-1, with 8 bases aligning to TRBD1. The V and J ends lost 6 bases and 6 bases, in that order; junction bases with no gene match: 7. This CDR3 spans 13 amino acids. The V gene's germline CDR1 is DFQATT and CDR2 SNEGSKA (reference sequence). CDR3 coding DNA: TGCAGTGCCGCGGACAGGGCCCCCAATGAGCAGTTCTTC. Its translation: CSAADRAPNEQFF.

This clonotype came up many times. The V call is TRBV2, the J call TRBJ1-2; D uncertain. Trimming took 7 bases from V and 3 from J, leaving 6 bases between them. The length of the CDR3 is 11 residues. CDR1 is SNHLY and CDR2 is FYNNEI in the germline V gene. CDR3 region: CASKADYGYTF. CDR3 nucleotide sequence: TGTGCCAGCAAAGCGGACTATGGCTACACCTTC. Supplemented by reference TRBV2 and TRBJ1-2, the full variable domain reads EPEVTQTPSHQVTQMGQEVILRCVPISNHLYFYWYRQILGQKVEFLVSFYNNEISEKSEIFDDQFSVERPDGSNFTLKIRSTKLEDSAMYFCASKADYGYTFGSGTRLTVV.

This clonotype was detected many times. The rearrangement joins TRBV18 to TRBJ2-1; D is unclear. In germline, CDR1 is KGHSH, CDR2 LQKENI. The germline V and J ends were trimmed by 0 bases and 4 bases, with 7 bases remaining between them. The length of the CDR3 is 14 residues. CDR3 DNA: TGTGCCAGCTCACCACCGGGCGCTTACAATGAGCAGTTCTTC. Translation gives CASSPPGAYNEQFF.

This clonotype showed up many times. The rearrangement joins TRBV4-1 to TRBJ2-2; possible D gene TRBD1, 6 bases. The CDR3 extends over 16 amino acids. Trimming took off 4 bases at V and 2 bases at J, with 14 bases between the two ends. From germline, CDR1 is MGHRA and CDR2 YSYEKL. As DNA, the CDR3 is TGCGCCAGCAGCCGGACGAGACAGGCCAACACCGGGGAGCTGTTTTTT. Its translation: CASSRTRQANTGELFF.

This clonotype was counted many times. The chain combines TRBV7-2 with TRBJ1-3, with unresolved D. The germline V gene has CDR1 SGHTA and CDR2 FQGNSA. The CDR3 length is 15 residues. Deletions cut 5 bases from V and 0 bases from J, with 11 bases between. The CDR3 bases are TGTGCCAGCAGCCGTCGGACGGGCTCTGGAAACACCATATATTTT. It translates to CASSRRTGSGNTIYF.

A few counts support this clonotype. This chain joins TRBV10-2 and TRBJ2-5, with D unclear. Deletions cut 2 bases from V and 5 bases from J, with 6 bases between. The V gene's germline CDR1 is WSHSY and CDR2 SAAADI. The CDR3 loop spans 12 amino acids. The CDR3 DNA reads TGCGCCAGCAGTGAGATGCGGGAGACCCAGTACTTC. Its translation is CASSEMRETQYF.